This T cell receptor beta chain was profiled in a study of T cells in narcolepsy. The CDR3 has 13 amino acids. The germline gives CDR1 SGHTA, CDR2 FQGNSA. The V gene lost 2 bases and the J gene lost 5 bases, with 6 bases spanning the gap. Sequencing used immunoSEQ multiplex PCR; TCRdb keeps in-frame clones, though not all of them. The profile shows some 15,000 clones, approximately 85% of them singletons. This rearrangement joins TRBV7-2 to TRBJ2-2; unclear D gene. Sequencing used memory (CD45RA-) CD4+ T cells from blood. This receptor was taken from a human donor in good health. The CDR3, as DNA: TGTGCCAGCAGCTTAAGGGCAACCGGGGAGCTGTTTTTT. Protein product: CASSLRATGELFF.